This T cell receptor (beta chain) was found in a study of spatial heterogeneity in lung cancer. CDR3 length: 13 amino acids. V was cut by 4 bases and J by 4 bases, with 8 bases left in between. Germline CDR1 WSHSY, CDR2 SAAADI. Whole-study results and caveats: Resection blood, more than follow-up blood, showed ubiquitous expanded tumor TCRs.

Sample time point: sample taken at primary tumor resection. Whole RNA was taken from tumor, nontumor lung or frozen PBMC; it was then sequenced unsorted. About this clonotype: Its antigen remains unknown.

In the library, each TCR cDNA molecule bore its own unique molecular identifier. TCRdb analysed the 5' RACE reads with MiXCR anew, one entry per CDR3 protein. The sample includes fewer than 40,000 distinct CDR3 sequences, roughly 8% of them seen just once. The chain carries TRBV10-2 and TRBJ1-5; maybe TRBD1 (5 bases). Specimen: PBMCs, collected at surgery. This TCR came from a male donor with early-stage non-small cell lung cancer. The CDR3 is CASSVAGNQPQHF. The CDR3 nucleotides are TGCGCCAGCAGTGTGGCAGGGAATCAGCCCCAGCATTTT.